This paragraph reports one TCR beta chain. Its matching antigen is unknown. This CDR3 is built from 14 residues. Trimming removed 0 bases from V and 3 bases from J, with 9 bases in between. Germline V lookup: CDR1 LGHDT, CDR2 YNNKEL (reference sequence). This sample was taken from a study of blood T cells in healthy people across ages. Overall study findings and caveats: The authors considered diversity estimates from one million T cells to be underestimates.

The second PCR ran roughly 6 to 12 cycles with a sample-barcoded 5' primer and J-beta primers. A template-switch adaptor with 12 random nucleotides tagged each cDNA molecule. One entry per CDR3 protein, called by TCRdb with MiXCR from the 5' RACE reads. The table shows 1.5 million or so distinct CDR3 sequences, with approximately 43% occurring only once. The sample providers were healthy Caucasian people from Russia, aged roughly 6 to 95. The gene calls are TRBV3-1 and TRBJ2-7; TRBD2 might be the D (6 bases). This sequence was found in a young woman in good health. Input material: blood. CDR3: CASSQETRRYEQYF. Here the CDR3 DNA reads TGTGCCAGCAGCCAAGAGACTAGACGCTACGAGCAGTACTTC.